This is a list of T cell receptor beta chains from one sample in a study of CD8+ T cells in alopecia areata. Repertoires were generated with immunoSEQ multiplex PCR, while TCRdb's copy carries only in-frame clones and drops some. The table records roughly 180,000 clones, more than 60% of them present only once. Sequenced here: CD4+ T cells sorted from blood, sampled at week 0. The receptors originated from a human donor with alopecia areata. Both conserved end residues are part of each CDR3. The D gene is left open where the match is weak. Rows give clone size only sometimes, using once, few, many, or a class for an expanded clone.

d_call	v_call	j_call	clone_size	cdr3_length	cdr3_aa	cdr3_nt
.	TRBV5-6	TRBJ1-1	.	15	CASSQLGGRDTEAFF	TGTGCCAGCAGCCAGCTCGGGGGTCGGGACACTGAAGCTTTCTTT
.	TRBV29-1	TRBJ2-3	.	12	CSVEGEGVTQYF	TGCAGCGTTGAAGGGGAAGGGGTTACGCAGTATTTT
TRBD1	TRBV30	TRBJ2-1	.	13	CAWSVGQNNEQFF	TGTGCCTGGAGTGTGGGACAGAACAATGAGCAGTTCTTC
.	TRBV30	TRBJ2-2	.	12	CACQQGVGELFF	TGTGCCTGCCAACAGGGTGTCGGGGAGCTGTTTTTT
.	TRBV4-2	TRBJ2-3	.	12	CASSQGAGAQYF	TGTGCCAGCAGCCAGGGGGCGGGTGCACAGTATTTT
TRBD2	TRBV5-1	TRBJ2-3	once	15	CASSLRGLAGDTQYF	TGCGCCAGCAGCTTGAGAGGACTAGCGGGCGATACGCAGTATTTT
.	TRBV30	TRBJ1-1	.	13	CACVPEENTEAFF	TGTGCCTGCGTTCCAGAGGAGAACACTGAAGCTTTCTTT
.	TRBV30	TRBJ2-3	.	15	CAWSAGAGSTDTQYF	TGTGCCTGGAGTGCGGGTGCGGGTAGCACAGATACGCAGTATTTT
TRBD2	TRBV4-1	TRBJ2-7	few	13	CASSSGLDYEQYF	TGCGCCAGCAGCTCCGGACTAGACTACGAGCAGTACTTC
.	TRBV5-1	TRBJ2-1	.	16	CASSLAAGVGYNEQFF	TGCGCCAGCAGCTTGGCCGCAGGGGTGGGCTACAATGAGCAGTTCTTC
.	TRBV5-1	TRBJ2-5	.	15	CASSLQAQLRETQYF	TGCGCCAGCAGCTTGCAGGCCCAATTGCGGGAGACCCAGTACTTC
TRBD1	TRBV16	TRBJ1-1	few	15	CASSPQGRGNTEAFF	TGTGCCAGCAGCCCACAGGGGCGAGGGAACACTGAAGCTTTCTTT
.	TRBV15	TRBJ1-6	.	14	CATSRGGGGSPLHF	TGTGCCACCAGCAGAGGGGGGGGTGGTTCACCCCTCCACTTT
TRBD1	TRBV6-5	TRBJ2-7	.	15	CASSYSQGAPYEQYF	TGTGCCAGCAGTTACTCGCAGGGGGCACCCTACGAGCAGTACTTC
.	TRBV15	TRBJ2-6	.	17	CATSRETVHSGANVLTF	TGTGCCACCAGCAGAGAGACTGTGCACTCTGGGGCCAACGTCCTGACTTTC
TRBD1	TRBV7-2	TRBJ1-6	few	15	CASSLEGTVNSPLHF	TGTGCCAGCAGCTTAGAGGGGACAGTTAATTCACCCCTCCACTTT
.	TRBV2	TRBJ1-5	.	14	CASSERNEGQPQHF	TGTGCCAGCAGTGAGCGGAACGAGGGACAGCCCCAGCATTTT
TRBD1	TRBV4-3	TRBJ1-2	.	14	CASSQPGTGDGYTF	TGCGCCAGCAGCCAGCCCGGGACAGGTGATGGCTACACCTTC
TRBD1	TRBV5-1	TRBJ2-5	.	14	CASSWGQAEETQYF	TGCGCCAGCAGCTGGGGACAGGCCGAAGAGACCCAGTACTTC
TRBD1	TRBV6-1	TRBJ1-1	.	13	CASSGTGRTEAFF	TGTGCCAGCAGTGGGACAGGGAGGACTGAAGCTTTCTTT
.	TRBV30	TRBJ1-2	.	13	CAWSQSSDFSYTF	TGTGCCTGGAGCCAATCCTCGGATTTTAGCTACACCTTC
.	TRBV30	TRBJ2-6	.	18	CAWSVRRGLGSGANVLTF	TGTGCCTGGAGTGTACGAAGGGGGTTAGGCTCTGGGGCCAACGTCCTGACTTTC
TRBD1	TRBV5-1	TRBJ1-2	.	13	CASSKDREGGYTF	TGCGCCAGCAGCAAGGACAGGGAAGGAGGCTACACCTTC
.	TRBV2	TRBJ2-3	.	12	CASTPSTDTQYF	TGTGCCAGCACGCCTAGCACAGATACGCAGTATTTT
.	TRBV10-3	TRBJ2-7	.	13	CAISGRSSYEQYF	TGTGCCATCAGCGGACGGAGCTCCTACGAGCAGTACTTC
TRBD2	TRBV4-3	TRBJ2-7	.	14	CASSQSETSHEQYF	TGCGCCAGCAGCCAATCAGAGACTAGCCACGAGCAGTACTTC
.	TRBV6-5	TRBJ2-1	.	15	CASSFAGSSYNEQFF	TGTGCCAGCAGTTTCGCGGGTTCCTCCTACAATGAGCAGTTCTTC
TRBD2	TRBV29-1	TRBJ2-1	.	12	CSGGTSVHEQFF	TGCAGCGGGGGGACTAGCGTCCATGAGCAGTTCTTC